What follows are 32 T cell receptor beta chains derived from one specimen sequenced in a study of blood T cell repertoires in COVID-19. Profiled with immunoSEQ multiplex PCR; TCRdb holds only in-frame clones, not every one. The table includes 95,000 to 100,000 clones, roughly four fifths detected once. The sample was peripheral blood. The receptors come from a human donor in a cohort sampled during active COVID-19.

The chain has TRBV4-1 and TRBJ1-1; possible D gene TRBD1, 5 bases. Germline V lookup: CDR1 MGHRA, CDR2 YSYEKL. The CDR3 contains 16 residues. Trimming took 0 bases from V and 4 from J, leaving 15 bases between them. CDR3 in DNA: TGCGCCAGCAGCCAAGATTTGGGGGAGGTTAGCACTGAAGCTTTCTTT. Translation: CASSQDLGEVSTEAFF.

The gene calls are TRBV28 and TRBJ1-1; D unclear. This CDR3 is built from 11 residues. The V gene lost 6 bases and the J gene lost 5 bases, with 7 bases spanning the gap. The germline V gene has CDR1 MDHEN and CDR2 SYDVKM. Here the CDR3 DNA reads TGTGCCAGCAGCCGAGGGACTGAAGCTTTCTTT. As protein: CASSRGTEAFF.

The V call is TRBV21-1, the J call TRBJ1-2; the D segment call TRBD1 is taken from the table without a DNA check. TRBV21-1 counts as a pseudogene. This CDR3 region has 13 residues. Written as DNA, the CDR3 is TGTGCCAGCCTCAGGGGGCGACGCTACAGCTACACCTTC. This codes for CASLRGRRYSYTF.

The gene calls are TRBV4-1 and TRBJ1-4, with D perhaps matching TRBD1 (5 bases). Trimming shortened V by 1 base and J by 5 bases, and 17 bases separated the two germline ends. The CDR3 is 17 residues long. Germline V gene sequence: CDR1 MGHRA, CDR2 YSYEKL. CDR3 region: CASSQGLYQGLNEKLFF. CDR3 nucleotide sequence: TGCGCCAGCAGCCAAGGTCTATATCAGGGCTTGAATGAAAAACTGTTTTTT.

This clone was seen only once. The chain employs TRBV6-5 and TRBJ1-2, with TRBD1 matching 10 bases. Per germline, CDR1 MNHEY and CDR2 SVGAGI. V shed 2 bases and J 8 bases; nucleotides not matched to a gene: 5. The CDR3 is 14 amino acids. Here the CDR3 reads CASSYQRTGGGYTF. Here the CDR3 DNA reads TGTGCCAGCAGTTACCAACGGACAGGGGGGGGCTACACCTTC.

J is TRBJ1-6 and V is TRBV6-5; TRBD1 agrees at 8 bases. CDR3 length: 16 amino acids. J was trimmed by 10 bases and V by 3 bases; bases with no gene match: 11. Germline V gives CDR1 MNHEY, CDR2 SVGAGI. This CDR3 reads CASSYGTTGGRSPLHF. CDR3 in DNA: TGTGCCAGCAGTTATGGAACTACAGGGGGAAGATCACCCCTCCACTTT.

The J gene is TRBJ2-1, the V gene TRBV11-2, with TRBD1 as a possible D gene (6 bases). Germline V lookup: CDR1 SGHAT, CDR2 FQNNGV. The CDR3 is 14 residues long. V was pared by 8 bases and J by 5 bases, with 16 bases between. The CDR3: CASRTGTEDNEQFF. In DNA, the CDR3 is TGTGCCAGCCGTACAGGGACGGAGGACAATGAGCAGTTCTTC.

The V call is TRBV27, the J call TRBJ2-7; 12 bases match TRBD2. CDR3 length: 14 residues. Germline lookup yields CDR1 MNHEY and CDR2 SMNVEV (reference sequence). V lost 7 bases, J lost 5 bases, and 6 bases stayed unmatched. The CDR3 coding sequence is TGTGCCAGCAATCCTAGCGGGAGGGCCCACGAGCAGTACTTC. This codes for CASNPSGRAHEQYF.

The genes are TRBV2 and TRBJ2-7, with 8 bases aligning to TRBD1. The V segment lost 5 bases and the J segment 7 bases; nucleotides outside the gene matches: 10. This CDR3 spans 14 amino acids. Per the germline V gene, CDR1 is SNHLY and CDR2 is FYNNEI. The CDR3 loop is CASSSTGGTWEQYF. The CDR3 bases are TGTGCCAGCAGTTCCACAGGGGGAACGTGGGAGCAGTACTTC.

This rearrangement joins TRBV4-1 to TRBJ2-7; D unclear. Germline CDR1 and CDR2: MGHRA and YSYEKL. CDR3 length: 15 residues. V lost 1 base to trimming and J lost 1 base, with 11 bases between them. CDR3 nucleotides: TGCGCCAGCAGCCAAGCCTACGAAAGTTCCTACGAGCAGTACTTC. Translation: CASSQAYESSYEQYF.

This rearrangement joins TRBV7-9 to TRBJ2-2; weak D call: TRBD2 (5 bases). The germline V and J ends were trimmed by 5 bases and 5 bases, with 9 bases remaining between them. This CDR3 is built from 13 residues. CDR1 is SEHNR, CDR2 FQNEAQ, per germline (reference sequence). This CDR3 reads CASSPEGTGELFF. The CDR3 nucleotides read TGTGCCAGCAGCCCCGAGGGAACCGGGGAGCTGTTTTTT.

The rearrangement uses TRBV3-1 (or the pseudogene TRBV3-2) and TRBJ2-5; TRBD2 matches 9 bases. The CDR3 runs to 15 residues. V shed 4 bases and J 1 base; nucleotides not matched to a gene: 4. Germline CDR1 reads LGHDT; CDR2 reads YNNKEL (reference sequence). The CDR3 coding sequence is TGTGCCAGCAGCCTCGGACTAGCGTTCCAAGAGACCCAGTACTTC. Protein: CASSLGLAFQETQYF.

The V and J genes are TRBV5-1 and TRBJ2-3; possible D gene TRBD2, 6 bases. This CDR3 is built from 16 residues. Germline-derived CDR1 and CDR2 are SGHRS and YFSETQ. The V end lost 0 bases, the J end lost 2 bases, and 13 bases lay between the germline ends. Here the CDR3 reads CASSLGSGVHTDTQYF. CDR3 sequence (DNA): TGCGCCAGCAGCTTGGGGTCGGGGGTACACACAGATACGCAGTATTTT.

The chain combines TRBV11-1 with TRBJ2-5; 9 nucleotides line up with TRBD1. Germline CDR1 is SGHAT and CDR2 is FQDESV (reference sequence). CDR3 size: 14 residues. With V trimmed by 3 bases and J by 6 bases, 5 bases remained unmatched. The CDR3: CASSFATGGQTQYF. As DNA, the CDR3 is TGTGCCAGCAGCTTTGCGACAGGGGGACAGACCCAGTACTTC.

The V gene is TRBV9, the J gene TRBJ2-3, with 10 bases fitting TRBD2. The CDR3 has 15 residues. Looked up from germline, CDR1 is SGDLS and CDR2 is YYNGEE. V trimming: 4 bases; J trimming: 3 bases; junction bases outside the gene matches: 5. CDR3 DNA: TGTGCCAGCAGCCTGCGAGCGGGGGGGACAGATACGCAGTATTTT. Translation: CASSLRAGGTDTQYF.

V and J are TRBV13 and TRBJ2-7, with 9 bases fitting TRBD1. The CDR3 totals 15 residues. With 1 base clipped from V and 5 bases from J, the junction kept 6 bases outside the gene matches. Germline CDR1 reads PRHDT; CDR2 reads FYEKMQ (reference sequence). As DNA, the CDR3 is TGTGCCAGCAGCTTAGATGGGACAGGGACCCACGAGCAGTACTTC. This sequence encodes CASSLDGTGTHEQYF.

This sequence joins TRBV11-2 and TRBJ2-2; D unclear. Trimming removed 5 bases at V and 4 bases at J, with 2 bases between. CDR3 length: 11 residues. Germline lookup yields CDR1 SGHAT and CDR2 FQNNGV. CDR3 residues: CASSLTGELFF. DNA of the CDR3: TGTGCCAGCAGCCTCACCGGGGAGCTGTTTTTT.

The CDR3 protein is CATSRDGVDTQYF. The DNA of the CDR3 is TGTGCCACCAGCAGAGACGGGGTAGATACGCAGTATTTT. The chain is built from TRBV15 and TRBJ2-3, with a tentative D call TRBD2 (5 bases). Germline CDR1 is LNHNV and CDR2 is YYDKDF (reference sequence). V was trimmed by 0 bases and J by 5 bases, leaving 6 bases between them. CDR3 length equals 13 residues.

The rearrangement uses TRBV18 and TRBJ2-4; 10 bases match TRBD2. V lost 6 bases and J lost 2; bases outside the gene matches: 7. The germline V gene encodes CDR1 KGHSH and CDR2 LQKENI. The CDR3 extends over 16 amino acids. CDR3 sequence reads: CASSPQREGTKNIQYF. CDR3 DNA sequence: TGTGCCAGCTCGCCCCAGCGGGAGGGTACCAAAAACATTCAGTACTTC.

This chain joins TRBV2 and TRBJ2-5, with D tentatively TRBD2 (6 bases). V shed 6 bases and J shed 6 bases, with 11 bases lying between them. Germline assignment: CDR1 SNHLY and CDR2 FYNNEI. The CDR3 extends over 12 amino acids. The CDR3 DNA sequence: TGTGCCAGCAGGGCGACTAGAAAGACCCAGTACTTC. It specifies CASRATRKTQYF. Based on the CDR3 plus reference TRBV2 and TRBJ2-5, the full variable domain is EPEVTQTPSHQVTQMGQEVILRCVPISNHLYFYWYRQILGQKVEFLVSFYNNEISEKSEIFDDQFSVERPDGSNFTLKIRSTKLEDSAMYFCASRATRKTQYFGPGTRLLVL.

This clone was seen only a few times. The rearrangement joins TRBV18 to TRBJ2-7; TRBD2 might be the D (5 bases). The CDR3 is 13 amino acids. The germline V gene has CDR1 KGHSH and CDR2 LQKENI. Trimming removed 4 bases at V and 4 bases at J, with 11 bases between. The CDR3 protein is CASSRTGGYEQYF. In nucleotides, the CDR3 is TGTGCCAGCTCACGGACGGGCGGGTACGAGCAGTACTTC.

The V gene is TRBV5-1, the J gene TRBJ1-1; 7 positions match TRBD1. The V gene's germline CDR1 is SGHRS and CDR2 YFSETQ. The CDR3 runs 16 residues. J lost 4 bases, V lost 4 bases, and 13 bases had no gene match. The CDR3 reads CASSMGGLDRATEAFF. The CDR3 bases are TGCGCCAGCAGCATGGGGGGCCTTGACAGGGCCACTGAAGCTTTCTTT.

This rearrangement joins TRBV19 to TRBJ1-1; no clear D. The germline V gene encodes CDR1 LNHDA and CDR2 SQIVND (reference sequence). The CDR3 contains 14 residues. V lost 4 bases, J lost 0 bases, and 9 bases lay in between. The CDR3 DNA reads as TGTGCCAGTAGTAGGGCAGTCTTGAACACTGAAGCTTTCTTT. This translates into CASSRAVLNTEAFF. The full variable domain, completed using reference TRBV19 and TRBJ1-1, is DGGITQSPKYLFRKEGQNVTLSCEQNLNHDAMYWYRQDPGQGLRLIYYSQIVNDFQKGDIAEGYSVSREKKESFPLTVTSAQKNPTAFYLCASSRAVLNTEAFFGQGTRLTVV.

The chain links TRBV6-2 or TRBV6-3 to TRBJ2-7; 7 positions match TRBD1. The CDR3 extends over 16 amino acids. Germline V lookup: CDR1 MNHEY, CDR2 SVGEGT. V lost 1 base, J lost 0 bases, and 6 bases stayed unmatched. The CDR3 spells CASSYFETGTSYEQYF. CDR3 DNA sequence: TGTGCCAGCAGTTACTTCGAGACAGGGACCTCCTACGAGCAGTACTTC.

V usage is TRBV13 and J usage is TRBJ1-1; TRBD1 matches 8 bases. V gave up 3 bases and J gave up 7 bases; unmatched junction bases: 4. This CDR3 is built from 13 residues. Germline CDR1 and CDR2: PRHDT and FYEKMQ (reference sequence). The CDR3 protein is CASSFRTGSEAFF. The CDR3, as DNA: TGTGCCAGCAGCTTTAGGACAGGGAGTGAAGCTTTCTTT.

The V call is TRBV6-5, the J call TRBJ2-1; possibly TRBD1 for D (6 bases). Trimming pared 6 bases from V and 9 bases from J, leaving 9 bases between. Per germline, CDR1 MNHEY and CDR2 SVGAGI. This CDR3 region has 11 residues. The CDR3 loop reads CASSQGGEQFF. CDR3 sequence (DNA): TGTGCCAGCAGCCAAGGGGGTGAGCAGTTCTTC.

This chain uses TRBV2 with TRBJ1-1; 8 positions agree with TRBD1. With V trimmed by 7 bases and J by 8 bases, 12 bases remained unmatched. In germline, CDR1 is SNHLY, CDR2 FYNNEI. The CDR3 has 14 amino acids. CDR3 protein: CASKSNTGGGEAFF. The CDR3 coding sequence is TGTGCCAGCAAGAGTAATACAGGGGGAGGGGAAGCTTTCTTT.

The rearrangement links TRBV12-3 or TRBV12-4 to TRBJ1-1; no firm D call. CDR3 length: 12 residues. Trimming stripped 5 bases from V and 7 bases from J, with 11 bases between. The CDR3 region has the DNA TGTGCCAGCAGTCCTCGCCTAGGTGAAGCTTTCTTT. Translating it yields CASSPRLGEAFF.

The chain has TRBV24-1 and TRBJ1-2, with a possible D match to TRBD1 (5 bases). The CDR3 runs 14 residues. Between the trimmed V and J ends, which lost 4 bases and 2 bases, there was a span of 10 bases. Germline V CDR1 and CDR2: KGHDR, SFDVKD. This CDR3 is CATSEPTGNYGYTF. The CDR3 DNA sequence: TGTGCCACCAGTGAACCTACAGGAAACTATGGCTACACCTTC.

The V gene is TRBV19, the J gene TRBJ2-7, with a tentative D call TRBD2 (7 bases). The CDR3 covers 15 residues. V lost 2 bases and J lost 2, with 13 bases in between. CDR1 LNHDA and CDR2 SQIVND come from the germline V gene (reference sequence). The CDR3 DNA sequence: TGTGCCAGTAGTATAAGGCTAGGGGGGGCCTACGAGCAGTACTTC. This sequence encodes CASSIRLGGAYEQYF.

This rearrangement joins TRBV4-3 to TRBJ2-7; 7 positions match TRBD2. V lost 1 base to trimming and J lost 3 bases; unmatched junction nucleotides: 6. This CDR3 comprises 15 residues. Germline V gene sequence: CDR1 LGHNA, CDR2 YSLEER. The CDR3: CASSQAAGVNYEQYF. CDR3 nucleotides: TGCGCCAGCAGCCAAGCGGCGGGGGTTAACTACGAGCAGTACTTC.

This rearrangement joins TRBV28 to TRBJ2-3; 10 nucleotides agree with TRBD2. The CDR3 totals 16 residues. The junction had 8 bases not matched to a gene; V was cut back by 7 bases and J by 1 base. CDR1 is MDHEN and CDR2 is SYDVKM in the germline V gene. CDR3 sequence reads: CASKPSGSTGTDTQYF. CDR3 DNA: TGTGCCAGCAAGCCTAGCGGGAGCACTGGCACAGATACGCAGTATTTT.